These 14 T cell receptor beta chains were sequenced from one sample in a study of blood T cells in healthy people across ages. The second PCR ran about 7 to 12 cycles with a sample-barcoded 5' primer and J-beta primers. A single record per CDR3 protein comes from TCRdb applying MiXCR to the 5' RACE reads. This table has about 580,000 distinct CDR3 sequences, around 48% appearing once. The sequenced sample was blood. The receptors derive from an elderly man in good health.

This clonotype has more than one count but fewer than ten. This sequence joins TRBV5-6 and TRBJ2-5; TRBD1 matches at 9 bases. Unmatched junction bases numbered 8, after V lost 3 bases and J lost 5 bases. The germline V gene encodes CDR1 SGHDT and CDR2 YYEEEE. The CDR3 is 15 residues long. The CDR3 sequence is CASSSPTGGIETQYF. In DNA, the CDR3 is TGTGCCAGCAGCTCTCCAACAGGGGGCATTGAGACCCAGTACTTC.

The chain uses TRBV7-2 and TRBJ1-4, with D uncertain. Germline CDR1 is SGHTA and CDR2 is FQGNSA. V lost 5 bases and J 5 bases, leaving 15 bases between the germline ends. The CDR3 contains 15 residues. CDR3 in amino acids: CASSLRENANEKLFF. Here the CDR3 DNA reads TGTGCCAGCAGCCTTCGGGAGAACGCAAATGAAAAACTGTTTTTT.

The V gene is TRBV12-3 or TRBV12-4, the J gene TRBJ1-1; 7 bases match TRBD1. The CDR3 consists of 14 residues. The ends lost 5 bases at V and 13 bases at J; junction bases unmatched: 16. The CDR3 nucleotides are TGTGCCAGCAGTATCGCAGGGGGTTCTGGTTATGGTTTCTTT. Translating it yields CASSIAGGSGYGFF.

This clonotype was detected only once. At one end, the junction sequence differs from germline, possibly due to a read error. V gene TRBV10-3 combines with J gene TRBJ2-7, with 9 positions matching TRBD2. The CDR3 runs to 15 residues. Germline V gene data show CDR1 as ENHRY and CDR2 as SYGVKD. CDR3 bases: TGTGCCGTCAGTGAGTCGGGCGGGGGGGCCTACGAGCAGTACTTC. The encoded protein is CAVSESGGGAYEQYF.

This rearrangement joins TRBV7-2 to TRBJ2-7; D is uncertain. The germline V gene has CDR1 SGHTA and CDR2 FQGNSA. This CDR3 region has 13 residues. The V end lost 3 bases, the J end lost 1 base, and 7 bases lay between the germline ends. In nucleotides, the CDR3 is TGTGCCAGCAGCTTTGACATTTCCTACGAGCAGTACTTC. It translates to CASSFDISYEQYF.

As regards this clonotype: A clone one base away is much larger, so this may be a read error. The chain recombines TRBV6-6 with TRBJ2-4; TRBD1 matches at 11 bases. The J call is uncertain, as TRBJ2-7 better fits the DNA end. The CDR3 consists of 14 residues. Germline CDR1 MNHNY, CDR2 SVGAGI (reference sequence). CDR3: CAGSRDRGANEQYF. CDR3 bases: TGTGCCGGCAGTCGGGACAGGGGGGCCAACGAGCAGTACTTC.

The chain couples TRBV7-2 to TRBJ1-1; D is possibly TRBD1 (6 bases). V was trimmed by 1 base and J by 4 bases, leaving 10 bases between them. The CDR3 extends over 14 amino acids. The germline CDR1 and CDR2 sequences are SGHTA and FQGNSA. CDR3 coding DNA: TGTGCCAGCAGCTTAGTGGGGGCCAGCACTGAAGCTTTCTTT. Residues: CASSLVGASTEAFF.

A few counts support this clonotype. This chain links TRBV20-1 with TRBJ2-1, with 8 positions matching TRBD1. Germline CDR1 is DFQATT and CDR2 is SNEGSKA (reference sequence). This CDR3 comprises 17 residues. V shed 2 bases and J 6 bases; nucleotides not matched to a gene: 15. The CDR3, as DNA: TGCAGTGCTAGAACCCAGATGGGCAGGGGGCAATTCAATGAGCAGTTCTTC. This translates into CSARTQMGRGQFNEQFF.

This clonotype was seen a few times. The chain uses TRBV6-2 or TRBV6-3 and TRBJ2-7; D is unresolved. Germline V lookup: CDR1 MNHEY, CDR2 SVGEGT. With 7 bases removed from V and 0 bases from J, the gap between germline ends came to 7 bases. The CDR3 extends over 12 amino acids. CDR3 sequence reads: CASKDVSYEQYF. As DNA, the CDR3 is TGTGCCAGCAAGGACGTCTCCTACGAGCAGTACTTC.

The sample holds a few counts of this clonotype. The V and J genes are TRBV7-3 and TRBJ1-2; TRBD1 agrees at 7 bases. Germline V lookup: CDR1 SGHTA, CDR2 FQGTGA. J was trimmed by 4 bases and V by 5 bases; bases with no gene match: 10. CDR3 size: 15 residues. CDR3 protein: CASSPQTGTAYGYTF. CDR3 DNA sequence: TGTGCCAGCAGCCCCCAAACCGGGACAGCCTATGGCTACACCTTC.

The rearrangement links TRBV6-2 or TRBV6-3 to TRBJ2-1; D may be TRBD1 or TRBD2 (5 bases each). The CDR3 length is 14 residues. Germline loops: CDR1 MNHEY, CDR2 SVGEGT. The V end lost 8 bases, the J end lost 1 base, and 12 bases lay between the germline ends. In DNA form, the CDR3 reads TGTGCCAGCTTTCCCGAGGGGTCCTACAATGAGCAGTTCTTC. Residues: CASFPEGSYNEQFF.

The chain links TRBV7-2 to TRBJ1-2; no definite D call. Looked up from germline, CDR1 is SGHTA and CDR2 is FQGNSA. V dropped 3 bases and J dropped 4 bases, with 9 bases sitting between them. CDR3 length: 13 residues. The CDR3 coding sequence is TGTGCCAGCAGCTTGGGTTCGATCTATGGCTACACCTTC. It yields the protein CASSLGSIYGYTF.

The chain employs TRBV7-2 and TRBJ2-7; TRBD2 matches 7 bases. Germline V lookup: CDR1 SGHTA, CDR2 FQGNSA. Germline trimming cut 1 base from V and 9 bases from J; bases unmatched to any gene: 15. The CDR3 extends over 16 amino acids. The CDR3 nucleotides read TGTGCCAGCAGCTTAGTCGGGGCGGACTCCTCGGGGGGGCAGTACTTC. It encodes CASSLVGADSSGGQYF.

V is TRBV20-1 and J is TRBJ2-5, with no clear D. The CDR3 consists of 13 residues. CDR1 DFQATT and CDR2 SNEGSKA come from the germline V gene (reference sequence). Trimming pared 0 bases from V and 5 bases from J, leaving 10 bases between. CDR3 amino acids: CSARDPRIETQYF. CDR3 DNA sequence: TGCAGTGCTAGAGATCCCAGGATCGAGACCCAGTACTTC.